This TCR beta chain came from a study of T cell responses to AZD1222 COVID-19 vaccine. Points from the study as a whole: Repertoires were obtained solely post-peak T cell response. The study found Spike-specific TCR breadth and depth rose after two AZD1222 doses.

Remarks on this clone: What it binds is unknown.

The CDR3 is 16 residues long. The V and J ends lost 2 bases and 0 bases respectively, with 11 bases between them. Germline V gene lookup returns CDR1 MNHEY and CDR2 SVGAGI. The table came from immunoSEQ multiplex PCR; TCRdb's copy has only in-frame clones and leaves some out. The sample lists 150,000 to 170,000 clones, about 92% occurring once. Sequenced here: peripheral blood, sampled on day 0 of AZD1222 vaccination. The chain carries TRBV6-5 and TRBJ1-3; D might be TRBD1 (5 bases). The TCR comes from an adult in good health. The CDR3 reads CASSYGAQGSGNTIYF. The CDR3 nucleotides are TGTGCCAGCAGTTACGGGGCCCAGGGCTCTGGAAACACCATATATTTT.